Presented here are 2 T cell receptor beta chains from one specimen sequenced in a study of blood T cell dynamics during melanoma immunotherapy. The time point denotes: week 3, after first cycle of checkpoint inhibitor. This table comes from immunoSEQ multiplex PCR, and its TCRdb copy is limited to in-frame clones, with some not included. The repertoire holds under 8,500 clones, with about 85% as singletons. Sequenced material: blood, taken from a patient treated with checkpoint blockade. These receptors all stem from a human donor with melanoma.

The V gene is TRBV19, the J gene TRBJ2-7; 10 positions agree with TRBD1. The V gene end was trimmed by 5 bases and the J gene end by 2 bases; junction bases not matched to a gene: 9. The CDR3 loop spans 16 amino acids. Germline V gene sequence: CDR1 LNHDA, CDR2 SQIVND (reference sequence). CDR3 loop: CASSRLGDRGAYEQYF. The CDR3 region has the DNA TGTGCCAGTAGTCGACTAGGGGACAGGGGCGCCTACGAGCAGTACTTC. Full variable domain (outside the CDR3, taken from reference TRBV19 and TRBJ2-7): DGGITQSPKYLFRKEGQNVTLSCEQNLNHDAMYWYRQDPGQGLRLIYYSQIVNDFQKGDIAEGYSVSREKKESFPLTVTSAQKNPTAFYLCASSRLGDRGAYEQYFGPGTRLTVT.

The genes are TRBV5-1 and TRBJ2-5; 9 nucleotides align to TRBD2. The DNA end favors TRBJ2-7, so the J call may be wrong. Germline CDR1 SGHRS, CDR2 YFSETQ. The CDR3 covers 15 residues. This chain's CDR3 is CASSSIVAGDYEQYF. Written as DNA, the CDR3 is TGCGCCAGCAGCTCCATTGTAGCGGGAGACTACGAGCAGTACTTC.